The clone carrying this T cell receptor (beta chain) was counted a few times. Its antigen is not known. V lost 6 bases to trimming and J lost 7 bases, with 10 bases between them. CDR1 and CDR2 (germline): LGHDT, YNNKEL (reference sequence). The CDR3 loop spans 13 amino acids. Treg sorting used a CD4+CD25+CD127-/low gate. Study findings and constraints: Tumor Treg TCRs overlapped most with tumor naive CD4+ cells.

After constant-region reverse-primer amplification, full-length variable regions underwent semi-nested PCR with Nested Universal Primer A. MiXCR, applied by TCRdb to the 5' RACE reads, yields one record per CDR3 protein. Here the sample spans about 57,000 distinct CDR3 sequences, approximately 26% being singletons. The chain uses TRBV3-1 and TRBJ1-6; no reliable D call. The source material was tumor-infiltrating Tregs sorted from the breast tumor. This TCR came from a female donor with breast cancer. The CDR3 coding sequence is TGTGCCAGCAGGAGGGTCGAAAATTCACCCCTCCACTTT. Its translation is CASRRVENSPLHF.